This TCR beta chain appears in the sequencing data of a study of OX40 agonist ivuxolimab in advanced cancers. About the study: The diagnoses of dose-escalation patients were hepatocellular carcinoma, melanoma, renal cell or head and neck cancer.

This CDR3 has 17 residues. CDR1 is SGHTA, CDR2 FQGNSA, per germline. The V and J ends lost 2 bases and 14 bases, in that order; junction bases with no gene match: 18. Sequencing was performed with immunoSEQ multiplex PCR; in TCRdb, only in-frame clones are kept and a portion is missing. The data show around 29,000 clones, about 90% seen once. Sample: CD4+ or CD8+ T cells sorted from blood, taken in a trial of the OX40 agonist ivuxolimab. This clonotype originated in an adult with an advanced solid tumor such as melanoma, head and neck, liver or kidney cancer. The chain recombines TRBV7-2 with TRBJ2-1, with 10 bases lining up with TRBD2. CDR3 sequence (DNA): TGTGCCAGCAGCTTATTCACTAGCGGGGAAGCAGTTCTGGGGGAGTTCTTC. It encodes CASSLFTSGEAVLGEFF. Supplemented by reference TRBV7-2 and TRBJ2-1, the full variable domain reads GAGVSQSPSNKVTEKGKDVELRCDPISGHTALYWYRQSLGQGLEFLIYFQGNSAPDKSGLPSDRFSAERTGGSVSTLTIQRTQQEDSAVYLCASSLFTSGEAVLGEFFGPGTRLTVL.